This T cell receptor (beta chain) was sequenced in a study of T cells in Graves' hyperthyroidism and ophthalmopathy. Findings of the study overall: Onset of ophthalmopathy came a median 6.5 months after the model predicted it.

Germline V gives CDR1 SGHKS, CDR2 YYEKEE (reference sequence). V lost 3 bases and J 6 bases, leaving 12 bases between the germline ends. This CDR3 has 13 residues. This clonotype was observed many times. Its antigen remains unknown. RNA transcripts provided the source from which TCR beta CDR3 regions were amplified. A set of HTBI primers served as the primers for a first-round RT-PCR of the TCR CDR3. TCRdb redid the calling of the multiplex PCR reads with MiXCR, one entry per CDR3 protein. Seen here are under 400,000 distinct CDR3 sequences, about 20% observed once, and the top ten hold less than 65%. The clonotype comes from a woman between 50 and 59 years old with Graves' hyperthyroidism. V is TRBV5-5 and J is TRBJ1-2; D gene unclear. Sequenced sample: blood. The CDR3 spells CASSWTGVDGYTF. As DNA, the CDR3 is TGTGCCAGCAGCTGGACCGGGGTCGATGGCTACACCTTC. The entire variable domain, with the rest obtained from reference TRBV5-5 and TRBJ1-2, is as follows: DAGVTQSPTHLIKTRGQQVTLRCSPISGHKSVSWYQQVLGQGPQFIFQYYEKEERGRGNFPDRFSARQFPNYSSELNVNALLLGDSALYLCASSWTGVDGYTFGSGTRLTVV.